This T cell receptor beta chain was captured by sequencing in a study of blood T cell repertoires in COVID-19. On the study more broadly: Italy, Spain and the United States were the sources of the convalescent and acute COVID-19 samples. T cells, B-cell-depleted T cells, or PBMCs provided the cDNA or gDNA that served as material.

This clone was found once. Trimming removed 1 base from V and 1 base from J; junction bases left unmatched: 0. The CDR3 consists of 16 residues. From germline, CDR1 is SGHTA and CDR2 FQGNSA. Per the study methods: The assay estimated nucleated cells by amplifying reference gene primers. Using immunoSEQ multiplex PCR, the repertoire was profiled, and TCRdb retains in-frame clones only, with some absent. V and J calls and clone size are those listed in that table; D and trimming were worked out from the DNA. The repertoire includes about 140,000 clones, around 84% of them detected once, and approximately 8.3% sits in the top ten.

The sample comprised peripheral blood. The chain couples TRBV7-2 to TRBJ2-2; 10 positions agree with TRBD2. The clonotype originates from a woman aged 55-70 years with acute or convalescent COVID-19. CDR3 sequence: CASSLGLAGNTGELFF. The CDR3 coding sequence is TGTGCCAGCAGCTTAGGACTAGCGGGGAACACCGGGGAGCTGTTTTTT.